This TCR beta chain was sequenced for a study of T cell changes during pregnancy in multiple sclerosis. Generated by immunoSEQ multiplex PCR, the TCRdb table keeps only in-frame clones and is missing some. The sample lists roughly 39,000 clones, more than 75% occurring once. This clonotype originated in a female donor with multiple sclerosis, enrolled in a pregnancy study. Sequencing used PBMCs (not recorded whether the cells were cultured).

This chain's CDR3 is CASSPRQAAGEKLFF. The CDR3 DNA sequence: TGCGCCAGCAGCCCCCGACAGGCCGCGGGAGAAAAACTGTTTTTT. This chain joins TRBV4-3 and TRBJ1-4, with a weak D call TRBD1 (6 bases). In germline, CDR1 is LGHNA, CDR2 YSLEER. V lost 4 bases to trimming and J lost 8 bases, with 17 bases between them. The CDR3 is 15 amino acids.